This T cell receptor beta chain was documented in a study of blood T cell repertoires in COVID-19. As handled by the study authors: For nucleated cells, counts were estimated from reference gene primer amplification. Clones were sequenced by immunoSEQ multiplex PCR, and TCRdb holds only the in-frame ones, with some missing. V and J calls and clone size are copied from that table; D and trimming were computed from the DNA. The sample shows 150,000 to 200,000 clones, 82% of them seen only once. The length of the CDR3 is 18 residues. The V segment lost 0 bases and the J segment 3 bases; nucleotides outside the gene matches: 10. CDR1 is SGHRS and CDR2 is YFSETQ in the germline V gene.

This chain joins TRBV5-1 and TRBJ2-7, with TRBD2 identical over 12 bases. This sequence originates from a woman between 35 and 50 years old with COVID-19, enrolled during active disease. Sequencing was done on a sample of peripheral blood. The CDR3 DNA is TGCGCCAGCAGCTTGGTTGCTAGCGGGAGGGCCGACTACTACGAGCAGTACTTC. Translation gives CASSLVASGRADYYEQYF.